The rows below give T cell receptor beta chains drawn from one sample of a study of shared clonotypes between healthy human individuals. Only in-frame clones appear in the TCRdb table, and some are missing; sequencing was by immunoSEQ multiplex PCR. The sample includes 2 million to 2.5 million clones, 80% to 95% of them seen just once. The material sequenced was naive CD4+ T cells from PBMCs. The source of these receptors is a man younger than 35 in good health. Some clones in this sample may be carry-over from other donors' samples. The CDR3 runs from the conserved cysteine through the conserved F or W. A D gene is named only where the DNA matches it firmly. Expanded clones are given a class, and other clones once, few, many or no size at all.

j_call clone_size d_call v_call cdr3_nt cdr3_aa
TRBJ1-3 NA NA TRBV7-8 TGTGCCAGCAAAAAAGGACGGGAGAACTCTGGAAACACCATATATTTT CASKKGRENSGNTIYF
TRBJ2-2 NA NA TRBV5-1 TGCGCCAGCTTAAGGACAGCGAACACCGGGGAGCTGTTTTTT CASLRTANTGELFF
TRBJ2-3 NA TRBD2 TRBV19 TGTGCCAGTAGTCGGCTGCGGGAGTACTCAGATACGCAGTATTTT CASSRLREYSDTQYF
TRBJ1-5 few NA TRBV6-1 TGTGCCAGCAGTGAATACAGGGCTATCGGTCAGCCCCAGCATTTT CASSEYRAIGQPQHF
TRBJ1-3 NA NA TRBV7-9 TGTGCCAGCAGCTTAGGTCCAGACTCTGGAAACACCATATATTTT CASSLGPDSGNTIYF
TRBJ2-1 NA TRBD2 TRBV11-2 TGTGCCAGCAGCTTAGCGGGGACTAGCGGATACAATGAGCAGTTCTTC CASSLAGTSGYNEQFF
TRBJ2-1 NA NA TRBV11-2 TGTGCCACCAGCTTGTTGGAGGGCCATAATGAGCAGTTCTTC CATSLLEGHNEQFF
TRBJ2-1 NA TRBD2 TRBV5-1 TGCGCCAGCAGCTTGGAAGGCGGGAGGACTGGTGATGAGCAGTTCTTC CASSLEGGRTGDEQFF
TRBJ2-5 NA NA TRBV4-1 TGCGCCAGCAGCCCCTCCGCGACGCACCAAGAGACCCAGTACTTC CASSPSATHQETQYF
TRBJ2-6 NA TRBD1 TRBV19 TGTGCCAGTAGTTTACCTCCCGGACAGGGTGCCTCTGGGGCCAACGTCCTGACTTTC CASSLPPGQGASGANVLTF
TRBJ1-3 NA NA TRBV28 TGTGCCAGCAGTCCACGTGGGGTGGCAAGCTCTGGAAACACCATATATTTT CASSPRGVASSGNTIYF
TRBJ1-1 NA NA TRBV30 TGTGCCTGGAGTGTACTCGGGGATCCATACACTGAAGCTTTCTTT CAWSVLGDPYTEAFF
TRBJ1-1 few TRBD1 TRBV6-5 TGTGCCAGCACTAAGAGGGGGCTATCTGAAGCTTTCTTT CASTKRGLSEAFF
TRBJ1-5 NA TRBD1 TRBV25-1 TGTGCCAGCAGTGGTGGGACAGGGGTTACCAATCAGCCCCAGCATTTT CASSGGTGVTNQPQHF
TRBJ1-4 NA TRBD1 TRBV9 TGTGCCAGCAGCACTCGAGGACAGGCAACTAATGAAAAACTGTTTTTT CASSTRGQATNEKLFF